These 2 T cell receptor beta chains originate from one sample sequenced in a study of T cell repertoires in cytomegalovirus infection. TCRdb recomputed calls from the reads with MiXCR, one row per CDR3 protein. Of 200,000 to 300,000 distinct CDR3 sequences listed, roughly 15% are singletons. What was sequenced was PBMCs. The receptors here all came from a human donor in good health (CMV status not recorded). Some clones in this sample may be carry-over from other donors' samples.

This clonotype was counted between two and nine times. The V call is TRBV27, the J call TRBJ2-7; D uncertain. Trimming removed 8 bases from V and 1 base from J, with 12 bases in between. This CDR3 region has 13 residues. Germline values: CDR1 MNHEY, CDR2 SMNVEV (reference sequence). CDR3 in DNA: TGTGCCAGCGCCACGGATCTTTCCTACGAGCAGTACTTC. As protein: CASATDLSYEQYF.

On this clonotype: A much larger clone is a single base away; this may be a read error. This CDR3 is CAGPTDYNEQFF. The CDR3 DNA is TGTGCCGGACCGACGGACTACAATGAGCAGTTCTTC. V usage is TRBV7-9 and J usage is TRBJ2-1; D unclear. There are 12 residues in the CDR3. With 11 bases removed from V and 3 bases from J, the gap between germline ends came to 11 bases. Germline V gene data show CDR1 as SEHNR and CDR2 as FQNEAQ (reference sequence).